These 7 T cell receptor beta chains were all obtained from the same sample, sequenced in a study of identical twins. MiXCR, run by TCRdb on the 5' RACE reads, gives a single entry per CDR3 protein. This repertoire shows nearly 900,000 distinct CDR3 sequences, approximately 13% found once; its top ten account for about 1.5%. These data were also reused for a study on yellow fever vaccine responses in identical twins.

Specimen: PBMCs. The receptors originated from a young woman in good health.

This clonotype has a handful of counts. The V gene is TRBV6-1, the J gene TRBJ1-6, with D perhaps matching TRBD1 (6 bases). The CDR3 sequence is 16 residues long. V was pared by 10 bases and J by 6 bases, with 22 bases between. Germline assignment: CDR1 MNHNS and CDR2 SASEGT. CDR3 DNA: TGTGCCACCCGTGGGGGGCCGGCCAAGATTAATTCACCCCTCCACTTT. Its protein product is CATRGGPAKINSPLHF.

The CDR3, as DNA: TGTGCCAGCAGCCCTCGGGTAGCTGTCACCGGGGAGCTGTTTTTT. It specifies CASSPRVAVTGELFF. This chain links TRBV4-2 with TRBJ2-2; D remains unclear. There are 15 residues in the CDR3. Germline V gene lookup returns CDR1 LGHNA and CDR2 YNFKEQ. Trimming removed 4 bases from V and 4 bases from J, with 13 bases in between.

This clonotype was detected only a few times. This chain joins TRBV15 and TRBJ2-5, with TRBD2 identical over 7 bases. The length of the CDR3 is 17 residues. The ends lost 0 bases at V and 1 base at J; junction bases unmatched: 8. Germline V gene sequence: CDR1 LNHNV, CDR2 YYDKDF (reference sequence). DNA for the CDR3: TGTGCCACCAGCAGAGATCGTGGAGCGGGACTCCAAGAGACCCAGTACTTC. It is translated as CATSRDRGAGLQETQYF.

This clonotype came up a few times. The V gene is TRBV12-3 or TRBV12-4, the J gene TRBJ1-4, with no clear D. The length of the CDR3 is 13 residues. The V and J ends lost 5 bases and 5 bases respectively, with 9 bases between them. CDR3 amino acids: CASSMTRNEKLFF. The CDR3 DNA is TGTGCCAGCAGTATGACACGGAATGAAAAACTGTTTTTT.

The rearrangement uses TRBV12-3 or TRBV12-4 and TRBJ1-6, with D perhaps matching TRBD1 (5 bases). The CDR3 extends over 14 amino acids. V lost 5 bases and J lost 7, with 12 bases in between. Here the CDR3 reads CASSPQGENSPLHF. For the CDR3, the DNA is TGTGCCAGCAGTCCGCAGGGAGAAAATTCACCCCTCCACTTT.

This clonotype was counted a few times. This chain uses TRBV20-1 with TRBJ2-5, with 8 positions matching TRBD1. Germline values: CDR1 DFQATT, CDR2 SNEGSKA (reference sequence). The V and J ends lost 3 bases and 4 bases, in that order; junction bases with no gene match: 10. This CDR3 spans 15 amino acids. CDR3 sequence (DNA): TGCAGTGCTAGTCAGAGACAGGGGTTTCCAGAGACCCAGTACTTC. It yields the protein CSASQRQGFPETQYF.

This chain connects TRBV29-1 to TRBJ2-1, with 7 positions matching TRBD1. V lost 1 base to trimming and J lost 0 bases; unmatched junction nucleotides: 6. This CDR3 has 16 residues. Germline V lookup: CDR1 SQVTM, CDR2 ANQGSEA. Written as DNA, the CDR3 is TGCAGCGTTGAAGGAGAGGACAGGAGCTCCTACAATGAGCAGTTCTTC. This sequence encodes CSVEGEDRSSYNEQFF.